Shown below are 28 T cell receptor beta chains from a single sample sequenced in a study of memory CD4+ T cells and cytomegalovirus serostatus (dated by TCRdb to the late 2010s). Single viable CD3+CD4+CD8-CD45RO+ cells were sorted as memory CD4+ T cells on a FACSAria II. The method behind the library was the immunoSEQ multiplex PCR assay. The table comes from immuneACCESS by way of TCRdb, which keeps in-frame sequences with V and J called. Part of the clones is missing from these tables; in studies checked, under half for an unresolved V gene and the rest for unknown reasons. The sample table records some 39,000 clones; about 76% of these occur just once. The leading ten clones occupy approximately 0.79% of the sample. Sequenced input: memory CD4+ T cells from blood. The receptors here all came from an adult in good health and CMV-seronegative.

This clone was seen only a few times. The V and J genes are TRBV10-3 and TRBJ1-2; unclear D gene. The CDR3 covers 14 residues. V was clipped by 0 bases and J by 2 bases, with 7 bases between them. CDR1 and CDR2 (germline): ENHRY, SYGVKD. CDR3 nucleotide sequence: TGTGCCATCAGTGAGTCGGGCAGAAACTATGGCTACACCTTC. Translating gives CAISESGRNYGYTF.

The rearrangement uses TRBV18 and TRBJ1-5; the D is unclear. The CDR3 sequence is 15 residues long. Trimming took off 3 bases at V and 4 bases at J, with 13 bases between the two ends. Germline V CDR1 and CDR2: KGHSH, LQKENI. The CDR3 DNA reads TGTGCCAGCTCACCGGGGTCAGGAACGAATCAGCCCCAGCATTTT. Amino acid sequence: CASSPGSGTNQPQHF. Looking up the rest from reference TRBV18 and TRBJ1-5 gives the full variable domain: NAGVMQNPRHLVRRRGQEARLRCSPMKGHSHVYWYRQLPEEGLKFMVYLQKENIIDESGMPKERFSAEFPKEGPSILRIQQVVRGDSAAYFCASSPGSGTNQPQHFGDGTRLSIL.

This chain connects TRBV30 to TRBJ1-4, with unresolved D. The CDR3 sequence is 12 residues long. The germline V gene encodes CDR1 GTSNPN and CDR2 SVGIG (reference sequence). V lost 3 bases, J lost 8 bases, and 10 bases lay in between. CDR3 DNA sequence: TGTGCCTGGAGGCTCGCTCGGGAAAAACTGTTTTTT. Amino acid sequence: CAWRLAREKLFF.

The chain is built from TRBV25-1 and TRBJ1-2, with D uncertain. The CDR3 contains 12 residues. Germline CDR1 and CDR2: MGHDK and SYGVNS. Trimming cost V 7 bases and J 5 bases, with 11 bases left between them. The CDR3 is CASKRDGYGYTF. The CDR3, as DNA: TGTGCCAGCAAAAGAGACGGGTATGGCTACACCTTC.

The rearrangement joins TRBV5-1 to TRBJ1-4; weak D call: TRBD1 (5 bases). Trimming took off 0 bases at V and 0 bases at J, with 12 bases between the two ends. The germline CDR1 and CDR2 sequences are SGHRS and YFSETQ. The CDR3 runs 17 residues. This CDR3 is CASSLEGNIATNEKLFF. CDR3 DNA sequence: TGCGCCAGCAGCTTGGAGGGGAATATTGCAACTAATGAAAAACTGTTTTTT.

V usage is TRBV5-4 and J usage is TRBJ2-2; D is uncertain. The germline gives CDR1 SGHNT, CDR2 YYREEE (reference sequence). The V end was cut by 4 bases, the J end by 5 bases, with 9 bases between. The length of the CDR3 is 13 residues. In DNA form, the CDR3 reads TGTGCCAGCAGCCCCCGGCAGACCGGGGAGCTGTTTTTT. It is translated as CASSPRQTGELFF.

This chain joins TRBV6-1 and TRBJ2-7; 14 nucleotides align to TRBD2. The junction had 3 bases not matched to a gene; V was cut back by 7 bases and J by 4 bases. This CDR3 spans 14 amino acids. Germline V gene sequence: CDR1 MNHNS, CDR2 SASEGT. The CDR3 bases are TGTGCCAGCACCGGACTAGCGGGGGGTTACGAGCAGTACTTC. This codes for CASTGLAGGYEQYF.

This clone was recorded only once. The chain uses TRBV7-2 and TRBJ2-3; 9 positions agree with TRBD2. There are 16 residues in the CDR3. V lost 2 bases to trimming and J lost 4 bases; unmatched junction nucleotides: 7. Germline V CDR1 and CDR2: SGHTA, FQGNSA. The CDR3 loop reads CASSLTGVAGADTQYF. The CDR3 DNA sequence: TGTGCCAGCAGCTTAACTGGGGTAGCGGGGGCAGATACGCAGTATTTT.

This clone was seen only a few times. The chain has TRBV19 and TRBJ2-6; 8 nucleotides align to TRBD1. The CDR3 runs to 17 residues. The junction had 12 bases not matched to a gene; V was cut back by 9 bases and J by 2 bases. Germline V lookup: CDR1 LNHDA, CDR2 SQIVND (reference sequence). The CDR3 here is CASRSGTGDPGANVLTF. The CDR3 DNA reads TGTGCCAGCAGGTCCGGGACAGGAGATCCTGGGGCCAACGTCCTGACTTTC.

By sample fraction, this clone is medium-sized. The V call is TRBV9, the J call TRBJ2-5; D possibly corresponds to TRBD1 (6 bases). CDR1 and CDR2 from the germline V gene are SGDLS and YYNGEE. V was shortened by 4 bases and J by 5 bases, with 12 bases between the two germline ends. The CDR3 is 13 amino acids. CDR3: CASSKGVWETQYF. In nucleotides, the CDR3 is TGTGCCAGCAGCAAGGGGGTCTGGGAGACCCAGTACTTC.

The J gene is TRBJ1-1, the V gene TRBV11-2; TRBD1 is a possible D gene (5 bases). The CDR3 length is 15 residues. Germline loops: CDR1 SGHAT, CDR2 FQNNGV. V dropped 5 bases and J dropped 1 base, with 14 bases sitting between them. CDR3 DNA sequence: TGTGCCAGCAGCATGAGACAGACAGAGAACACTGAAGCTTTCTTT. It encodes CASSMRQTENTEAFF.

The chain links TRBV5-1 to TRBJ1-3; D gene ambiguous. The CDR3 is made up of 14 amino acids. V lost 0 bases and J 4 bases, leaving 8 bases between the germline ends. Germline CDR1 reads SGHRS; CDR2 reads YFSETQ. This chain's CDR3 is CASSLGVTGNTIYF. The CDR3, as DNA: TGCGCCAGCAGCTTGGGTGTAACGGGAAACACCATATATTTT.

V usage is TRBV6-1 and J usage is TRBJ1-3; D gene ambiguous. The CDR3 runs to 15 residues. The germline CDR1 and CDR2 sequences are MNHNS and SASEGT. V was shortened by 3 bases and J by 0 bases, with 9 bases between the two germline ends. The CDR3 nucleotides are TGTGCCAGCAGTGACCTATCCATCTCTGGAAACACCATATATTTT. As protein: CASSDLSISGNTIYF.

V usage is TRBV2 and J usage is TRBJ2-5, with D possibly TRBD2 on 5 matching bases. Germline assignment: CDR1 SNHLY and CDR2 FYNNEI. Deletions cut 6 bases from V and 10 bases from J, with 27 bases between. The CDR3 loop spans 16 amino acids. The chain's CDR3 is CASSATRWQDSSFQYF. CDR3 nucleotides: TGTGCCAGCAGCGCAACAAGGTGGCAGGACTCATCGTTCCAGTACTTC.

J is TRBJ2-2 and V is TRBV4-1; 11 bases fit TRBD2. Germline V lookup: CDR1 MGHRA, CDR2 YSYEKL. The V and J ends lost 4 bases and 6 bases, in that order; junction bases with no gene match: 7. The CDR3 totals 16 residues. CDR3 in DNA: TGCGCCAGCAGCCCCTTTAGCGGGGGGGACGCCGGGGAGCTGTTTTTT. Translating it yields CASSPFSGGDAGELFF.

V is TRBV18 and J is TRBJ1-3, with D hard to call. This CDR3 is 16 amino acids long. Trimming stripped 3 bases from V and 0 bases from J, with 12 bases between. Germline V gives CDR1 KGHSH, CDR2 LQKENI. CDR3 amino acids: CASSPDAVLSGNTIYF. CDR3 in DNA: TGTGCCAGCTCACCGGACGCCGTTCTCTCTGGAAACACCATATATTTT. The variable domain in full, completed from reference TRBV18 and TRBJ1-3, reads NAGVMQNPRHLVRRRGQEARLRCSPMKGHSHVYWYRQLPEEGLKFMVYLQKENIIDESGMPKERFSAEFPKEGPSILRIQQVVRGDSAAYFCASSPDAVLSGNTIYFGEGSWLTVV.

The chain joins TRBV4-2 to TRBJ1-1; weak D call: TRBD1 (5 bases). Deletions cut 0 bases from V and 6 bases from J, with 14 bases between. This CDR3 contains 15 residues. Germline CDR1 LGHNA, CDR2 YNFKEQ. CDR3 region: CASSQDRFQGAEAFF. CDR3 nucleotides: TGTGCCAGCAGCCAAGATCGATTCCAGGGCGCTGAAGCTTTCTTT.

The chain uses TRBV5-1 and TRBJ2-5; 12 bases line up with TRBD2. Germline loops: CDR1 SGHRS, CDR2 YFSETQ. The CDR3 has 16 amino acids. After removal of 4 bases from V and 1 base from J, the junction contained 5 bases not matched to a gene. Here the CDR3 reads CASSPPSGGGQETQYF. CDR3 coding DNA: TGCGCCAGCAGCCCTCCTAGCGGGGGGGGCCAAGAGACCCAGTACTTC. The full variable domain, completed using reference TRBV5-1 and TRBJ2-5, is KAGVTQTPRYLIKTRGQQVTLSCSPISGHRSVSWYQQTPGQGLQFLFEYFSETQRNKGNFPGRFSGRQFSNSRSEMNVSTLELGDSALYLCASSPPSGGGQETQYFGPGTRLLVL.

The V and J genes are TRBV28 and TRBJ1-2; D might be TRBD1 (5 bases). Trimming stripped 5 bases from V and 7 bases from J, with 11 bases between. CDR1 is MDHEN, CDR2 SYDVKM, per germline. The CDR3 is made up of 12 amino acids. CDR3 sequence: CASSGRVGGYTF. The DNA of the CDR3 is TGTGCCAGCAGTGGCAGGGTGGGTGGCTACACCTTC.

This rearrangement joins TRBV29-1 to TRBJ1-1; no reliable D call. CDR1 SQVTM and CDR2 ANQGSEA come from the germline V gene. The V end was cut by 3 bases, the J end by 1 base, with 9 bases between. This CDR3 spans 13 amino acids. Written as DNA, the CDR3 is TGCAGCGTTGATTGGATGTCGAACACTGAAGCTTTCTTT. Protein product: CSVDWMSNTEAFF.

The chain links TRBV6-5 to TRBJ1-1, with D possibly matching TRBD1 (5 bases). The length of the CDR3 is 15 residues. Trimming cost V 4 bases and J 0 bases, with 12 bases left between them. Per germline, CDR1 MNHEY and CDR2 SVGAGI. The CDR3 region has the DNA TGTGCCAGCAGTTGGGGCAGAAATATGAACACTGAAGCTTTCTTT. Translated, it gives CASSWGRNMNTEAFF.

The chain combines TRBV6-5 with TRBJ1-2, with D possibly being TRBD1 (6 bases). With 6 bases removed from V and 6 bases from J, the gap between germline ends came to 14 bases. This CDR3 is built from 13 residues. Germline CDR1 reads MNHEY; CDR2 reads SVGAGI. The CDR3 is CASRSRGGDGYTF. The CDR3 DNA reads TGTGCCAGCAGGTCCAGGGGTGGCGATGGCTACACCTTC.

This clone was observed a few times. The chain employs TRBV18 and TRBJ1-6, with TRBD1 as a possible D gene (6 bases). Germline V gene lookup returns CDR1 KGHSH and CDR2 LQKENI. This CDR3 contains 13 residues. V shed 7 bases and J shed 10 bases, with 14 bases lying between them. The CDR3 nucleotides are TGTGCCAGCTTAGGGGGGACGGGGTCACCCCTCCACTTT. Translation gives CASLGGTGSPLHF.

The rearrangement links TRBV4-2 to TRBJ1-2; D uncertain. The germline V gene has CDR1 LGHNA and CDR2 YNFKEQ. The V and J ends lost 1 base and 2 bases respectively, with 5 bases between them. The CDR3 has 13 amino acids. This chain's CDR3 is CASSQGMNYGYTF. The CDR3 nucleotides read TGTGCCAGCAGCCAAGGTATGAACTATGGCTACACCTTC.

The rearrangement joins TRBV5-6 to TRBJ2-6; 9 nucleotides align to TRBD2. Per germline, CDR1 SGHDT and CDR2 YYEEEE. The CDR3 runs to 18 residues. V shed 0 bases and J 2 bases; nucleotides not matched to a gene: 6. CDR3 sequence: CASSLVERGATGANVLTF. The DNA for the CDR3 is TGTGCCAGCAGCTTGGTGGAGCGGGGGGCCACTGGGGCCAACGTCCTGACTTTC.

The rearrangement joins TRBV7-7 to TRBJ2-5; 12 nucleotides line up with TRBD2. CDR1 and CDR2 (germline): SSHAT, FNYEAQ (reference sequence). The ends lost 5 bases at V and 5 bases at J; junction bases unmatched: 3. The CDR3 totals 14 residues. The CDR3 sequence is CASSGTSGGETQYF. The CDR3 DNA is TGTGCCAGCAGCGGAACTAGCGGGGGGGAGACCCAGTACTTC.

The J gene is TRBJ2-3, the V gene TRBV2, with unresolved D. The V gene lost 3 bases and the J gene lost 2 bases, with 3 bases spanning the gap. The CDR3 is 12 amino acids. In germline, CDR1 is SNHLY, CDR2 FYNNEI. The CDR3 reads CASSETTDTQYF. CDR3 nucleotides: TGTGCCAGCAGTGAGACCACAGATACGCAGTATTTT. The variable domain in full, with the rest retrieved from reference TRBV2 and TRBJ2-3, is EPEVTQTPSHQVTQMGQEVILRCVPISNHLYFYWYRQILGQKVEFLVSFYNNEISEKSEIFDDQFSVERPDGSNFTLKIRSTKLEDSAMYFCASSETTDTQYFGPGTRLTVL.

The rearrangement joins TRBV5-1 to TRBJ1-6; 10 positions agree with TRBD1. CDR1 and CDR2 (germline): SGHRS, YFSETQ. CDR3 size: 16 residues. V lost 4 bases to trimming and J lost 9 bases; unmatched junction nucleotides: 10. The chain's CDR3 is CASSTNGQGVGSPLHF. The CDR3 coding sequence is TGCGCCAGCAGCACGAACGGACAGGGGGTGGGTTCACCCCTCCACTTT.